This entry describes one TCR beta chain. Method: immunoSEQ multiplex PCR; TCRdb's copy keeps in-frame clones and lacks some. This table has fewer than 50,000 clones, 85% appearing once. This specimen belongs to a study of blood T cell repertoires in COVID-19. Turning to the study itself: The study drew acute and convalescent COVID-19 samples from the United States, Italy and Spain.

Germline V gives CDR1 KGHSH, CDR2 LQKENI. This CDR3 spans 13 amino acids. Trimming cost V 3 bases and J 3 bases, with 8 bases left between them. The chain combines TRBV18 with TRBJ1-2; D possibly corresponds to TRBD1 (5 bases). The source material was peripheral blood. This receptor was obtained from a man between 45 and 60 years old with active COVID-19. CDR3 sequence: CASSPDRDYGYTF. The CDR3 nucleotides read TGTGCCAGCTCACCCGACAGAGACTATGGCTACACCTTC.